This T cell receptor beta chain derives from a study of CD8 T cells in Susac syndrome. Random hexamers were used to reverse transcribe an amount of about 0.5 to 1 ug RNA. Each CDR3 protein is one row after TCRdb ran MiXCR on the immunoSEQ multiplex PCR reads. Altogether around 200,000 distinct CDR3 sequences are present, about 95% being singletons, with the ten largest covering roughly 0.15%. The length of the CDR3 is 15 residues. Germline CDR1 SEHNR, CDR2 FQNEAQ (reference sequence). The trim removed 5 bases at V and 0 bases at J, leaving 5 bases unmatched. The sequencing sample was made of CD8+ T cells from PBMCs. The chain carries TRBV7-9 and TRBJ2-3, with TRBD2 identical over 7 bases. The TCR was taken from a human donor with Susac syndrome. This CDR3 is CASSLGTTSTDTQYF. CDR3 DNA sequence: TGTGCCAGCAGCCTAGGGACTACTAGCACAGATACGCAGTATTTT.